A selection of T cell receptor beta chains follows, all from one sample in a study of regulatory T cells in long-lasting Graves disease. In TCRdb, the multiplex PCR reads were re-called with MiXCR into one record per CDR3 protein. The repertoire has about 540,000 distinct CDR3 sequences, 13% of them found once; the top ten carry approximately 9.3%. The same data also contributed to another study, on T cells in Graves' hyperthyroidism and ophthalmopathy.

This material consisted of peripheral blood mononuclear cells (PBMCs), taken at new diagnosis, from a patient treated with antithyroid drugs. The origin of the receptors is a man aged 25 to 45 with Graves disease. Both conserved end residues are part of each CDR3.

v_gene	j_gene	CDR3aa
TRBV4-2	TRBJ2-5	CASSPRAGGPQETQYF
TRBV12-5	TRBJ1-5	CASGPGNNQPQHF
TRBV24-1	TRBJ2-5	CATSDFARGKETQYF
TRBV20-1	TRBJ2-3	CSAPSGRGRSTDTQYF
TRBV14	TRBJ2-6	CASSRPTSAGANVLTF
TRBV6-1	TRBJ2-3	CASSVGTGAPDTQYF
TRBV10-3	TRBJ1-4	CAIGEEKLFF
TRBV12-3/TRBV12-4	TRBJ1-2	CASGLTGHNYGYTF
TRBV7-3	TRBJ2-5	CASSEQGHQETQYF
TRBV5-1	TRBJ2-7	CASSLSQGGSYEQYF
TRBV20-1	TRBJ2-3	CSAAGTSGEPDTQYF
TRBV2	TRBJ1-1	CASHGITEAFF
TRBV19	TRBJ2-1	CASKKRDHNEQFF
TRBV12-3/TRBV12-4	TRBJ2-3	CASRLRDRGLFRGDTQYF
TRBV29-1	TRBJ2-1	CSLGMNNEQFF
TRBV10-2	TRBJ2-5	CATGDSGETQYF
TRBV2	TRBJ2-7	CASSPRARGLEEQYF
TRBV7-9	TRBJ2-5	CASSLMSQRETQYF
TRBV7-9	TRBJ2-7	CASSFAGGAYEQYF
TRBV6-5	TRBJ2-7	CASSYSAGGALAGSSYEQYF
TRBV12-3/TRBV12-4	TRBJ2-1	CARSDDSLALGGDNEQFF
TRBV2	TRBJ2-5	CASSHEPGIQYF
TRBV20-1	TRBJ2-5	CSARGWAGEETQYF
TRBV10-3	TRBJ1-2	CAISESGNYGYTF
TRBV29-1	TRBJ2-7	CSVRTDTYEQYF
TRBV5-1	TRBJ2-1	CASSRFGSGSLDEQFF
TRBV6-1	TRBJ1-2	CVSILQGRGGYTF
TRBV7-9	TRBJ2-1	CASSLAQFGRSSYNEQFF
TRBV5-1	TRBJ2-7	CASSLGTLSNEQYF
TRBV18	TRBJ2-3	CASSPGRDQTTDTQYF
TRBV10-3	TRBJ1-5	CAISARGRSNQPQHF
TRBV18	TRBJ2-7	CASSLFGDRGSYEQYF
TRBV19	TRBJ2-1	CASSKGLAGGVSYNEQFF
TRBV12-3/TRBV12-4	TRBJ2-2	CASSWLWSANTGELFF
TRBV28	TRBJ1-1	CASRIQGSTFARTEAFF
TRBV5-1	TRBJ2-2	CASRRDRDGGELFF
TRBV20-1	TRBJ2-2	CSARDRSGLAGGNTGELFF
TRBV12-3/TRBV12-4	TRBJ2-7	CASRHTTPGRDYEQYF
TRBV28	TRBJ1-2	CASSLDRAGGNGYTF
TRBV28	TRBJ2-7	CASSLRTRGGEQYF
TRBV6-1	TRBJ2-7	CASSGGGSGYEQYF
TRBV27	TRBJ2-7	CASSEGVLSYEQYF
TRBV2	TRBJ1-5	CASSDPSQGQPQHF
TRBV12-3/TRBV12-4	TRBJ1-1	CASSTGFPNTEAFF
TRBV27	TRBJ2-1	CAARTSGNEQFF
TRBV20-1	TRBJ2-7	CSASSGGTSSYEQYF
TRBV30	TRBJ1-5	CAWSVRGHQPQHF
TRBV12-3/TRBV12-4	TRBJ2-3	CASSSVDTQYF
TRBV11-2	TRBJ2-3	CASSLMMGGDTQYF
TRBV18	TRBJ1-4	CASSPPGLEGEKLFF
TRBV20-1	TRBJ2-7	CSASWLPTYEQYF
TRBV12-3/TRBV12-4	TRBJ1-5	CASSFNLQPQHF
TRBV20-1	TRBJ2-3	CSALGDDTQYF
TRBV5-1	TRBJ2-3	CASSLVAGGRTDTQYF
TRBV3-1	TRBJ2-7	CASSQGEGAAYEQYF
TRBV5-1	TRBJ2-1	CASSLVDWQNNEQFF
TRBV13	TRBJ2-7	CASSSRSSGRGLEQYF
TRBV15	TRBJ1-5	CATSRDLGGPQHF
TRBV2	TRBJ2-6	CASTGVSGANVLTF